The 11 T cell receptor beta chains below come from one sample, sequenced in a study of radiotherapy plus CTLA-4 blockade in lung cancer. The protocol was immunoSEQ multiplex PCR, while the TCRdb copy is restricted to in-frame clones and leaves out a portion. The sample has 55,000 to 65,000 clones; approximately 76% are singletons. The sample was peripheral blood, taken from a patient treated with radiotherapy plus ipilimumab. Receptors were obtained from a human donor with non-small cell lung cancer who had a complete response to radiotherapy plus ipilimumab.

J is TRBJ2-3 and V is TRBV4-1, with 8 bases that match TRBD1. CDR3 size: 16 residues. Trimming took 4 bases from V and 5 from J; bases not matched to a gene: 11. Germline CDR1 is MGHRA and CDR2 is YSYEKL. This CDR3 is CASSRLGQVMGDTQYF. Written as DNA, the CDR3 is TGCGCCAGCAGCCGATTGGGACAGGTCATGGGAGATACGCAGTATTTT.

The chain has TRBV11-2 and TRBJ1-2; 10 bases agree with TRBD1. With V trimmed by 5 bases and J by 5 bases, 11 bases remained unmatched. Germline V CDR1 and CDR2: SGHAT, FQNNGV. The CDR3 sequence is 16 residues long. DNA of the CDR3: TGTGCCAGCAGCGCCCCGGACAGGGGGAGTCTTTATGGCTACACCTTC. The encoded protein is CASSAPDRGSLYGYTF. The full variable domain, in which reference TRBV11-2 and TRBJ1-2 provide the parts outside the CDR3, is EAGVAQSPRYKIIEKRQSVAFWCNPISGHATLYWYQQILGQGPKLLIQFQNNGVVDDSQLPKDRFSAERLKGVDSTLKIQPAKLEDSAVYLCASSAPDRGSLYGYTFGSGTRLTVV.

This clone was seen a few times. The chain has TRBV2 and TRBJ1-5; D remains ambiguous. The CDR3 length is 14 residues. The V end was cut by 3 bases, the J end by 6 bases, with 12 bases between. CDR1 is SNHLY and CDR2 is FYNNEI in the germline V gene. The CDR3 loop is CASSDKSPVQPQHF. The CDR3 DNA reads as TGTGCCAGCAGTGATAAATCCCCCGTTCAGCCCCAGCATTTT.

The chain joins TRBV6-5 to TRBJ2-1; possible D gene TRBD2, 6 bases. Germline-derived CDR1 and CDR2 are MNHEY and SVGAGI. Trimming removed 0 bases at V and 9 bases at J, with 18 bases between. CDR3 length equals 16 residues. This CDR3 is CASSYSISLLGGEQFF. CDR3 nucleotide sequence: TGTGCCAGCAGTTACTCGATATCGCTTTTGGGGGGTGAGCAGTTCTTC.

The chain employs TRBV6-1 and TRBJ2-7, with 7 bases that match TRBD2. Germline V gene data show CDR1 as MNHNS and CDR2 as SASEGT. This CDR3 has 13 amino acids. The V gene end was trimmed by 8 bases and the J gene end by 3 bases; junction bases not matched to a gene: 7. The CDR3 DNA reads as TGTGCCAGCGGGGGAGGGCCACACTACGAGCAGTACTTC. Translated: CASGGGPHYEQYF.

This clone was observed a handful of times. The rearrangement joins TRBV7-8 to TRBJ2-3; TRBD1 aligns across 7 bases. Germline loops: CDR1 SGHVS, CDR2 FQNEAQ. CDR3 length: 17 residues. The V segment lost 4 bases and the J segment 4 bases; nucleotides outside the gene matches: 14. CDR3 nucleotides: TGTGCCAGCAGCTACTTCAGACAGGGAATTCTACCAGATACGCAGTATTTT. As protein: CASSYFRQGILPDTQYF.

This rearrangement joins TRBV5-6 to TRBJ2-2; 7 bases fit TRBD1. CDR3 length: 16 amino acids. Germline loops: CDR1 SGHDT, CDR2 YYEEEE. The V gene end was trimmed by 1 base and the J gene end by 0 bases; junction bases not matched to a gene: 3. CDR3 loop: CASSLRTGTNTGELFF. The CDR3 DNA reads TGTGCCAGCAGCTTGAGGACAGGCACGAACACCGGGGAGCTGTTTTTT.

The CDR3: CASSSRLTGFNYGYTF. The CDR3 nucleotides read TGTGCCAGCAGCTCACGTTTGACAGGGTTTAATTATGGCTACACCTTC. The chain has TRBV5-4 and TRBJ1-2; TRBD1 agrees at 7 bases. The V segment lost 3 bases and the J segment 5 bases; nucleotides outside the gene matches: 13. The CDR3 spans 16 residues. Per germline, CDR1 SGHNT and CDR2 YYREEE (reference sequence).

With regard to this clone: This CDR3 is also generated by other DNA sequences in the sample. V usage is TRBV30 and J usage is TRBJ2-2, with TRBD2 matching 10 bases. With V trimmed by 8 bases and J by 5 bases, 5 bases remained unmatched. The CDR3 sequence is 13 residues long. Per the germline V gene, CDR1 is GTSNPN and CDR2 is SVGIG (reference sequence). Here the CDR3 reads CALGLAPTGELFF. CDR3 sequence (DNA): TGTGCCCTGGGACTAGCGCCGACCGGGGAGCTGTTTTTT. The entire variable domain, with the rest obtained from reference TRBV30 and TRBJ2-2, is as follows: SQTIHQWPATLVQPVGSPLSLECTVEGTSNPNLYWYRQAAGRGLQLLFYSVGIGQISSEVPQNLSASRPQDRQFILSSKKLLLSDSGFYLCALGLAPTGELFFGEGSRLTVL.

The V call is TRBV15, the J call TRBJ2-2, with a tentative D call TRBD2 (6 bases). Germline V gene lookup returns CDR1 LNHNV and CDR2 YYDKDF (reference sequence). The CDR3 contains 15 residues. The V and J ends lost 1 base and 1 base respectively, with 7 bases between them. CDR3 region: CATSRGGLNTGELFF. CDR3 nucleotide sequence: TGTGCCACCAGCAGAGGGGGACTGAACACCGGGGAGCTGTTTTTT.

CDR3: CASPQGQGAGGANVLTF. The CDR3 DNA sequence: TGTGCCAGCCCACAAGGACAGGGGGCAGGGGGGGCCAACGTCCTGACTTTC. The V call is TRBV18, the J call TRBJ2-6, with TRBD1 identical over 11 bases. The CDR3 loop spans 17 amino acids. Germline V gene lookup returns CDR1 KGHSH and CDR2 LQKENI. Trimming cost V 8 bases and J 4 bases; bases outside gene matches: 10. Using reference TRBV18 and TRBJ2-6 for the parts outside the CDR3, the full variable domain is NAGVMQNPRHLVRRRGQEARLRCSPMKGHSHVYWYRQLPEEGLKFMVYLQKENIIDESGMPKERFSAEFPKEGPSILRIQQVVRGDSAAYFCASPQGQGAGGANVLTFGAGSRLTVL.